These T cell receptor beta chains were read from a single sample in a study of T-cell reconstitution after alpha-beta-depleted transplantation in children. TCRdb re-analysed the PCR reads in MiXCR, keeping a single row per CDR3 protein. Altogether 200,000 to 250,000 distinct CDR3 sequences are present, 7.5% to 9.5% being singletons, with the ten largest covering less than 8%. This sample comprised PBMCs, mostly from graft donor cells, obtained 180 days after TCRalphabeta/CD19-depleted stem cell transplant. These receptors came from a male patient under 18 who had a stem cell transplant for acute lymphoblastic leukemia, so the T cells may come from the graft donor. Each CDR3 is given with its conserved first and last residue. The D gene is left open where the match is weak. Size is stated for part of the rows, as once, few or many counts, or as a class when the clone is expanded.

>TRBJ1-1|NA|16|TRBV5-1|NA
CASRTSTGAGYTEAFF
TGCGCCAGCAGGACCTCGACGGGGGCCGGGTACACTGAAGCTTTCTTT
>TRBJ2-1|NA|17|TRBV6-4|many
CASSDSLNGVLYNEQFF
TGTGCCAGCAGTGACTCCCTGAACGGGGTCCTATACAATGAGCAGTTCTTC
>TRBJ2-1|NA|16|TRBV12-3/TRBV12-4|many
CASSPRTHSSYNEQFF
TGTGCCAGCAGTCCCCGGACTCACAGCTCCTACAATGAGCAGTTCTTC
>TRBJ1-1|NA|15|TRBV6-2/TRBV6-3|many
CASSYGGRDHTEAFF
TGTGCCAGCAGTTATGGGGGAAGGGATCACACTGAAGCTTTCTTT
>TRBJ2-5|NA|15|TRBV3-1|NA
CASSQDLTPQETQYF
TGTGCCAGCAGCCAAGACCTCACACCCCAAGAGACCCAGTACTTC
>TRBJ2-1|TRBD2|18|TRBV6-2/TRBV6-3|many
CASSYSKAGATPYNEQFF
TGTGCCAGCAGTTACTCGAAGGCGGGAGCTACACCCTACAATGAGCAGTTCTTC
>TRBJ1-2|TRBD1|15|TRBV6-1|many
CASSPDRGRSYGYTF
TGTGCCAGCAGCCCCGACAGGGGGAGATCGTATGGCTACACCTTC
>TRBJ1-5|NA|13|TRBV28|many
CASSSGRGQPQHF
TGTGCCAGCAGTTCAGGGCGAGGACAGCCCCAGCATTTT
>TRBJ1-1|NA|12|TRBV5-6|many
CASSLRLTEAFF
TGTGCCAGCAGCTTGAGATTAACTGAAGCTTTCTTT
>TRBJ2-5|TRBD1|17|TRBV7-2|many
CASSPQGQTTYQETQYF
TGTGCCAGCAGCCCACAGGGACAGACTACGTACCAAGAGACCCAGTACTTC
>TRBJ2-1|NA|17|TRBV7-3|many
CASSFGHSNPFYNEQFF
TGTGCCAGCAGCTTTGGGCATTCTAACCCATTCTACAATGAGCAGTTCTTC
>TRBJ1-6|TRBD1|14|TRBV29-1|many
CSARQGGYNSPLHF
TGCAGCGCGCGACAGGGGGGTTATAATTCACCCCTCCACTTT
>TRBJ1-1|TRBD1|15|TRBV12-3/TRBV12-4|many
CATARDRNFNTEAFF
TGTGCCACCGCTCGGGACAGGAACTTCAACACTGAAGCTTTCTTT
>TRBJ2-1|TRBD2|15|TRBV28|many
CASSFEAGVNNEQFF
TGTGCCAGCAGTTTTGAAGCGGGAGTTAACAATGAGCAGTTCTTC
>TRBJ2-7|NA|13|TRBV6-1|many
CASRKVSSYEQYF
TGTGCCAGCAGGAAGGTGAGCTCCTACGAGCAGTACTTC
>TRBJ2-7|TRBD1|13|TRBV12-3/TRBV12-4|few
CASRGTGGGEQYF
TGTGCCAGCAGGGGGACAGGGGGCGGCGAGCAGTACTTC
>TRBJ1-2|NA|14|TRBV6-5|many
CASSSGGRGYGYTF
TGTGCCAGCAGTTCCGGGGGGCGCGGCTATGGCTACACCTTC
>TRBJ2-7|TRBD2|15|TRBV29-1|few
CSVEGLGTTSYEQYF
TGCAGCGTTGAAGGGCTAGGGACTACCTCCTACGAGCAGTACTTC
>TRBJ1-4|NA|17|TRBV25-1|few
CASSEGRLGRFNEKLFF
TGTGCCAGCAGTGAAGGTCGGCTTGGACGGTTTAATGAAAAACTGTTTTTT
>TRBJ2-5|TRBD2|15|TRBV28|many
CASSLVPSGRETQYF
TGTGCCAGCAGTTTGGTTCCGAGCGGGAGAGAGACCCAGTACTTC
>TRBJ2-2|NA|14|TRBV5-1|medium-sized
CASRDGTNSGELFF
TGCGCCAGCAGGGACGGCACTAACTCCGGGGAGCTGTTTTTT
>TRBJ1-2|NA|13|TRBV20-1|many
CSARDQVSYGYTF
TGCAGTGCTAGAGATCAAGTTTCCTATGGCTACACCTTC
>TRBJ2-7|TRBD1|15|TRBV5-1|many
CASSLVSDREYEQYF
TGCGCCAGCAGCTTGGTTTCGGACAGGGAGTACGAGCAGTACTTC
>TRBJ1-1|TRBD1|14|TRBV5-1|many
CASSLVQGSTEAFF
TGCGCCAGCAGCTTGGTACAGGGGTCGACTGAAGCTTTCTTT
>TRBJ2-1|TRBD2|15|TRBV5-1|many
CASSRIAGGEDEQFF
TGCGCCAGCAGCAGGATAGCGGGAGGTGAGGATGAGCAGTTCTTC
>TRBJ2-7|TRBD1|14|TRBV6-4|NA
CASSRQQGSYEQYF
TGTGCCAGCAGTAGGCAACAGGGGTCCTACGAGCAGTACTTC
>TRBJ2-7|NA|17|TRBV9|many
CASSVEAWTAGSYEQYF
TGTGCCAGCAGCGTGGAGGCATGGACGGCCGGCTCCTACGAGCAGTACTTC
>TRBJ2-1|TRBD1|15|TRBV2|many
CAGGRQGNPHNEQFF
TGTGCCGGCGGTCGACAGGGAAACCCCCACAATGAGCAGTTCTTC
>TRBJ2-1|NA|13|TRBV20-1|many
CSASQTRYNEQFF
TGCAGTGCTAGCCAAACGCGCTACAATGAGCAGTTCTTC
>TRBJ2-5|NA|12|TRBV20-1|many
CSAGGGRETQYF
TGCAGTGCTGGGGGGGGCCGGGAGACCCAGTACTTC
>TRBJ1-2|NA|15|TRBV5-4|NA
CASSLGAGVNYGYTF
TGTGCCAGCAGCTTGGGGGCAGGGGTCAACTATGGCTACACCTTC
>TRBJ1-6|NA|15|TRBV20-1|many
CSARGGKGYNSPLHF
TGCAGTGCTAGGGGGGGGAAAGGCTATAATTCACCCCTCCACTTT
>TRBJ1-5|TRBD1|15|TRBV6-2/TRBV6-3|many
CASSTGTGGVRPQHF
TGTGCCAGCAGCACCGGGACAGGGGGCGTTAGGCCCCAGCATTTT
>TRBJ2-7|TRBD2|15|TRBV11-2|many
CASSPRTSGSTEQYF
TGTGCCAGCAGCCCCCGGACTAGCGGGAGCACCGAGCAGTACTTC
>TRBJ2-3|NA|15|TRBV24-1|many
CATSDPRGGTDTQYF
TGTGCCACCAGTGATCCTAGGGGAGGCACAGATACGCAGTATTTT
>TRBJ2-5|TRBD1|15|TRBV7-2|many
CASSPRDRVQETQYF
TGTGCCAGCAGCCCGCGGGACAGGGTCCAAGAGACCCAGTACTTC
>TRBJ2-5|NA|14|TRBV18|many
CASSPQTGQETQYF
TGTGCCAGCTCACCACAGACGGGGCAGGAGACCCAGTACTTC
>TRBJ1-3|NA|15|TRBV27|many
CASISLRGSGNTIYF
TGTGCCAGCATCTCATTAAGGGGCTCTGGAAACACCATATATTTT
>TRBJ2-1|NA|14|TRBV24-1|many
CATSVLGKNNEQFF
TGTGCCACCAGTGTTCTAGGGAAGAACAATGAGCAGTTCTTC
>TRBJ2-7|TRBD2|14|TRBV10-2|many
CASKLGLGPYEQYF
TGCGCCAGCAAATTAGGACTAGGCCCCTACGAGCAGTACTTC
>TRBJ2-7|NA|17|TRBV21-1|many
CASSNKYGGGFDYEQYF
TGTGCCAGCAGCAACAAGTATGGGGGCGGTTTTGACTACGAGCAGTACTTC
>TRBJ1-5|NA|14|TRBV15|many
CATRLGWGNQPQHF
TGTGCCACCAGGCTAGGTTGGGGCAATCAGCCCCAGCATTTT
>TRBJ2-5|NA|11|TRBV29-1|many
CSVLRGETQYF
TGCAGCGTTTTGCGGGGAGAGACCCAGTACTTC
>TRBJ2-2|TRBD2|14|TRBV5-4|many
CASSERDVTGELFF
TGTGCCAGCAGTGAGCGGGATGTAACCGGGGAGCTGTTTTTT
>TRBJ1-1|TRBD1|15|TRBV6-5|many
CASSSGQGPRGEAFF
TGTGCCAGCAGTTCCGGACAGGGGCCAAGGGGTGAAGCTTTCTTT
>TRBJ1-2|TRBD1|14|TRBV20-1|many
CSARDGQVLHGYTF
TGCAGTGCTAGAGATGGACAGGTTCTGCATGGCTACACCTTC
>TRBJ2-7|NA|15|TRBV7-2|many
CASSPLGPSSYEQYF
TGTGCCAGCAGCCCCCTGGGGCCTAGCTCCTACGAGCAGTACTTC
>TRBJ2-3|TRBD1|13|TRBV12-3/TRBV12-4|many
CASSLQGAATQYF
TGTGCCAGCAGTTTACAGGGGGCGGCTACGCAGTATTTT